This TCR beta chain was sequenced during a study of shared clonotypes between healthy human individuals. Generated by immunoSEQ multiplex PCR, the TCRdb table keeps only in-frame clones and is missing some. The sample holds fewer than 1 million clones, about 96% seen once. Naive CD8 cells were CD45RO-negative, positively selected for CCR7, excluding terminally differentiated effector memory CD45RA+ cells. In the case of this clone: Its antigen is currently unknown.

Study-wide results and caveats: The naive CD4 repertoires of a handful of donors were compared, and around 5% of clonotypes were shared.

The source is a man aged 25 to 40 in good health. The sample was naive CD8+ T cells sorted from blood.

The CDR3 DNA sequence: TGCACCAGCAGCCAAGATTTTTTTGACGGAACCTACGAGCAGTACTTC. Its protein product is CTSSQDFFDGTYEQYF. The J gene is TRBJ2-7, the V gene TRBV1. TRBV1 is annotated as a pseudogene. The CDR3 contains 16 residues.